This T cell receptor (beta chain) comes out of a study of sequential checkpoint blockade in melanoma. Background on the study: TCRβ was sequenced from DNA of 91 pretreatment tumors. Broader study findings: In arm A, pretreatment tumor clonality was associated with response.

J lost 2 bases, V lost 4 bases, and 9 bases had no gene match. This CDR3 has 17 amino acids. Germline values: CDR1 SGHNT, CDR2 YENEEA. Clones were sequenced by immunoSEQ multiplex PCR, and TCRdb holds only the in-frame ones, with some missing. This table has some 4,700 clones, about 30% appearing once. With respect to this clone: Its matching antigen is unknown.

The treatment here: randomized to nivolumab then ipilimumab (arm A) or the reverse (arm B). Sequencing was performed on tumor tissue (inferred from file names), taken from a patient given nivolumab and ipilimumab in sequence. This TCR derives from a human donor with melanoma. This chain uses TRBV11-3 with TRBJ2-7, with 12 bases fitting TRBD2. For the CDR3, the DNA is TGTGCCAGCAGCTCATTGGCCCGGACTAGCGGGACCTACGAGCAGTACTTC. Translating it yields CASSSLARTSGTYEQYF.